A single TCR beta chain is shown here with its context. Its antigen target is currently unknown. No much larger clonotype is one base removed from it; base qualities were not supplied. The donors were healthy, HIV-negative adults who had no recently reported acute infections or vaccinations. Every donor was a Caucasian adult living in Nashville, Tennessee, USA. CD4+ T cells were enriched by magnetic negative selection, after which naive cells were positively selected on CD45RA and the negative fraction was taken as the memory subset. After blood collection by leukapheresis, PBMCs were isolated using Ficoll-Histopaque density gradient centrifugation and then cryopreserved in the vapor phase of liquid nitrogen. Purity and quantity of every magnetically sorted T cell population were checked by analytical flow cytometry. Genomic DNA was isolated from every sorted fraction and measured by UV absorbance on a Nanodrop 2000c.

Using the deep immunoSEQ assay, TCR CDR3 regions were amplified from genomic DNA by multiplex PCR. For each cell subset, the extracted genomic DNA was distributed evenly across all wells of several immunoSEQ 96-well plates, and each plate served as one replicate. For sorted subsets, around 200 ng genomic DNA, equal to 30,000 or so T cell genomes, was loaded into each replicate PCR. The purified libraries were quantified using a Qubit 3.0 fluorometer, sized with a Bioanalyzer 2100, and then quantified again using the KAPA Library Quantification kit. Each immunoSEQ 96-well plate was sequenced on its own single-read 150-cycle Illumina NextSeq 550 flow cell. In the original analysis: The immunoSEQ output contained only junctional sequences without quality scores, so filtering could not match that applied to full-length reads. To assign V/J genes and CDR3, sequences were annotated against IMGT germline references using PyIR, a Python wrapper for IgBLAST v1.9. Reads with weak V/J assignments (E-value above 1e-6), missing CDR3, stop codons, out-of-frame junctions, or ambiguous translated residues were removed. A V3J clonotype was defined by an identical inferred V gene, J gene, and CDR3 amino acid sequence. Percentage overlap between repertoires was computed as shared unique clonotypes divided by the size of the smaller repertoire. Three approaches were used to assess repertoire richness: RTK rarefaction, the Chao1 estimator, and Recon v2.1 estimates of unobserved clonotypes. Generation probabilities were computed with OLGA for all TCRbeta clonotypes obtained by the gDNA method from several donors. Here the immuneACCESS table is served through TCRdb, limited to in-frame sequences with V and J called. Missing clones are a known gap in these copies; in checked studies unresolved V genes cover under half, and the rest lacks a known reason. V and J calls and clone size are given by that table; D and trimming were obtained from the DNA. This sample has 2,500,000 or so clones in its table, and over 85% of those were observed once. 0.35% to 0.45% of the sample is taken by the ten largest.

These data originate in a study of shared clonotypes between healthy human individuals (dated by TCRdb to 2018 to 2021). Some background on the complete study: Two women and a few men aged 18 to 49 years were included in the cohort. For each donor, three plates each were used for CD4 naive and CD4 memory, two plates were used for CD8 naive, and one plate was used for CD8 memory. The study deeply sequenced blood TCR repertoires of several healthy adults to estimate repertoire size and the extent of clonotype sharing between individuals. To increase sequencing depth and limit assay-specific biases, TCR repertoire library preparation and sequencing were carried out by different laboratories using diverse techniques. Between about 0.94 and 8.9 billion PBMCs per donor were obtained by leukapheresis.

The junction shows trimming of 7 bases on V and 1 base on J, plus 25 bases between the germline ends. The CDR3 contains 18 residues, cysteine and phenylalanine counted. This entry keeps only the CDR3 DNA: 54 bases, framed from base 1. The germline V gene supplies CDR1 MDHEN and CDR2 SYDVKM. Broader findings and caveats from the paper: Naive subsets generally had larger estimated clonotype richness than memory subsets did. Because the study included a small number of donors, the genetic and exposure-history diversity represented was limited. Across several donors, approximately 5% of naive CD4, roughly 3.8% of naive CD8, 2.3% of memory CD4, and over 0.35% of memory CD8 clonotypes were shared. Higher generation probabilities were observed for clonotypes shared by all four sorted-subset donors than for non-shared clonotypes. Sampling was restricted to blood, and TCR repertoires in tissue are likely to differ from TCR repertoires in blood. Even with the large sequencing depth, rarefaction of the sorted-subset datasets indicated that sequencing was incomplete. Based on pairwise subsampling, the degree of clonotype sharing among donors was expected to be affected by sequencing depth.

The sequence was obtained from a man between 18 and 35 years old in good health. Some clones in this sample may be carry-over from other donors' samples. The sequenced sample consisted of naive CD4+ T cells from PBMCs. The cell subset or site label, as the study defines it: CD45RA+ positively selected. The rearrangement combines TRBV28 with TRBJ1-2; the D segment cannot be called with confidence. CDR3 sequence: CASTSPSLHTDNNYGYTF. The DNA is as follows: TGTGCCAGCACCTCCCCGTCCCTTCACACCGATAATAACTATGGCTACACCTTC.